Presented here are 6 T cell receptor beta chains from one specimen sequenced in a study of T cells in Graves' hyperthyroidism and ophthalmopathy. Amplification of TCR beta CDR3 regions used RNA as the template. TCR CDR3 regions were first amplified by RT-PCR with HTBI primers. TCRdb re-analysed the multiplex PCR reads in MiXCR, keeping a single row per CDR3 protein. Here the sample spans hundreds of thousands of distinct CDR3 sequences, about a sixth being singletons. Sequencing used blood. These receptor sequences come from a woman aged 40 to 50 with Graves' ophthalmopathy.

The CDR3 DNA reads as TGTGCCAGCAGTTTAGTGTCTGTGATTTCACCCCTCCACTTT. This encodes CASSLVSVISPLHF. The chain has TRBV12-3 or TRBV12-4 and TRBJ1-6, with no clear D. The germline V and J ends were trimmed by 1 base and 9 bases, with 10 bases remaining between them. The CDR3 spans 14 residues.

At least ten counts were recorded for this clonotype. V is TRBV27 and J is TRBJ2-5, with 7 bases identical to TRBD1. V was pared by 7 bases and J by 7 bases, with 15 bases of the junction left unmatched. Germline loops: CDR1 MNHEY, CDR2 SMNVEV (reference sequence). CDR3 length equals 15 residues. CDR3 loop: CASTPQGYDGGTQYF. The CDR3 region has the DNA TGTGCCAGCACCCCACAGGGGTACGACGGCGGGACCCAGTACTTC.

A few counts support this clonotype. This chain uses TRBV12-3 or TRBV12-4 with TRBJ1-5; D is undetermined. There are 14 residues in the CDR3. V lost 7 bases, J lost 2 bases, and 12 bases lay in between. CDR3 in DNA: TGTGCCAGCACCTCTGGTGGGGGCAATCAGCCCCAGCATTTT. Translation gives CASTSGGGNQPQHF.

The rearrangement joins TRBV5-1 to TRBJ2-5; the match to TRBD2 covers 7 bases. The CDR3 has 15 amino acids. Unmatched junction bases numbered 4, after V lost 0 bases and J lost 2 bases. Germline V gene lookup returns CDR1 SGHRS and CDR2 YFSETQ. Here the CDR3 reads CASSLVGTTQETQYF. DNA for the CDR3: TGCGCCAGCAGCTTGGTAGGGACTACACAAGAGACCCAGTACTTC.

The J gene is TRBJ2-5, the V gene TRBV28; tentatively, D is TRBD1 or TRBD2 (5 bases each). The CDR3 contains 14 residues. Germline V lookup: CDR1 MDHEN, CDR2 SYDVKM. V was pared by 7 bases and J by 1 base, with 13 bases between. This CDR3 is CASKGTAAQETQYF. DNA for the CDR3: TGTGCCAGCAAAGGGACGGCAGCCCAAGAGACCCAGTACTTC. Full variable domain (rest looked up from reference TRBV28 and TRBJ2-5): DVKVTQSSRYLVKRTGEKVFLECVQDMDHENMFWYRQDPGLGLRLIYFSYDVKMKEKGDIPEGYSVSREKKERFSLILESASTNQTSMYLCASKGTAAQETQYFGPGTRLLVL.

This clonotype was detected many times. The V call is TRBV12-3 or TRBV12-4, the J call TRBJ2-1; tentative D call: TRBD1 (6 bases). The germline V and J ends were trimmed by 5 bases and 2 bases, with 13 bases remaining between them. The CDR3 sequence is 15 residues long. Here the CDR3 DNA reads TGTGCCAGCAGTCCATCCGGGACACCCTACAATGAGCAGTTCTTC. It yields the protein CASSPSGTPYNEQFF.